This TCR beta chain was identified during a study of cytomegalovirus exposure and HLA in healthy donors. General study results and limits: Reported performance of the classifier showed diagnosis of cytomegalovirus status with high specificity and sensitivity. According to a subsequent analysis, TCR clusters from the first cohort were inclined to appear together in the 130 or so validation repertoires.

The CDR3 spans 14 residues. Deletions cut 6 bases from V and 10 bases from J, with 16 bases between. Germline V CDR1 and CDR2: MNHEY, SVGAGI. Measured with immunoSEQ multiplex PCR; TCRdb has only the in-frame clones, and not every one. The table records roughly 150,000 clones, around four fifths of them present only once. In its sample, this clone was seen a few times. Its antigen is still unknown. The V call is TRBV6-5, the J call TRBJ1-6; D is perhaps TRBD1 (5 bases). The receptor's source is a young man in good health and CMV-seropositive. Sequences were obtained from PBMCs. CDR3 sequence reads: CASRRGAQESPLHF. In DNA, the CDR3 is TGTGCCAGCAGACGCGGGGCGCAGGAATCACCCCTCCACTTT.